These 9 T cell receptor beta chains were all obtained from the same sample, sequenced in a study of blood T cell repertoires in COVID-19. TCRdb's copy holds only in-frame clones and misses some; the assay was immunoSEQ multiplex PCR. The table has some 60,000 clones, 91% seen once. The sample taken for sequencing was peripheral blood. These receptors all come from a man aged 55 to 70 with acute or convalescent COVID-19.

This clone was observed once. The chain employs TRBV18 and TRBJ1-1; 8 nucleotides align to TRBD1. Germline-derived CDR1 and CDR2 are KGHSH and LQKENI. After removal of 5 bases from V and 1 base from J, the junction contained 0 bases not matched to a gene. The CDR3 spans 13 residues. CDR3 protein: CASSGQGNTEAFF. In nucleotides, the CDR3 is TGTGCCAGCTCAGGACAGGGGAACACTGAAGCTTTCTTT.

V usage is TRBV28 and J usage is TRBJ1-1, with D hard to call. Germline lookup yields CDR1 MDHEN and CDR2 SYDVKM. Between the trimmed V and J ends, which lost 3 bases and 1 base, there was a span of 6 bases. This CDR3 comprises 13 residues. CDR3 in amino acids: CASSLIQNTEAFF. CDR3 DNA: TGTGCCAGCAGTTTGATACAGAACACTGAAGCTTTCTTT. The full variable domain, in which reference TRBV28 and TRBJ1-1 provide the parts outside the CDR3, is DVKVTQSSRYLVKRTGEKVFLECVQDMDHENMFWYRQDPGLGLRLIYFSYDVKMKEKGDIPEGYSVSREKKERFSLILESASTNQTSMYLCASSLIQNTEAFFGQGTRLTVV.

The chain recombines TRBV6-5 with TRBJ2-7; 8 nucleotides line up with TRBD2. This CDR3 has 15 amino acids. Germline CDR1 and CDR2: MNHEY and SVGAGI. The trim removed 5 bases at V and 6 bases at J, leaving 12 bases unmatched. The CDR3 DNA sequence: TGTGCCAGCAGTCCCCGCGGAGCGGGAGTAACCGAGCAGTACTTC. Translating gives CASSPRGAGVTEQYF.

This rearrangement joins TRBV10-3 to TRBJ2-7; 10 nucleotides align to TRBD1. Trimming at V came to 2 bases and at J to 5 bases, leaving 9 bases not matched to a gene. Germline CDR1 reads ENHRY; CDR2 reads SYGVKD. The CDR3 contains 16 residues. The CDR3, as DNA: TGTGCCATCAGTGAGCTACCACCGGGACAGGGGCACGAGCAGTACTTC. Translated: CAISELPPGQGHEQYF.

This chain joins TRBV11-3 and TRBJ1-6; D remains ambiguous. Germline V lookup: CDR1 SGHNT, CDR2 YENEEA. The CDR3 has 15 amino acids. V was cut by 1 base and J by 8 bases, with 12 bases left in between. DNA of the CDR3: TGTGCCAGCAGCTTAGTCCCGGGTTCGGATTCACCCCTCCACTTT. This sequence encodes CASSLVPGSDSPLHF.

The CDR3 loop reads CASSLEGAHSSGANVLTF. The CDR3 nucleotides read TGTGCCAGCAGTTTAGAGGGGGCACATAGCTCTGGGGCCAACGTCCTGACTTTC. The gene calls are TRBV28 and TRBJ2-6, with 7 bases aligning to TRBD1. This CDR3 comprises 18 residues. V dropped 2 bases and J dropped 0; count of bases not matched to a gene: 7. Looked up from germline, CDR1 is MDHEN and CDR2 is SYDVKM.

The chain joins TRBV27 to TRBJ2-2, with 11 bases identical to TRBD2. The CDR3 loop spans 18 amino acids. V gave up 10 bases and J gave up 0 bases; unmatched junction bases: 13. Germline CDR1 is MNHEY and CDR2 is SMNVEV (reference sequence). This CDR3 is CAKSGTSGEFANTGELFF. The CDR3 DNA sequence: TGTGCCAAATCCGGGACTAGCGGAGAGTTCGCGAACACCGGGGAGCTGTTTTTT.

The genes are TRBV15 and TRBJ1-1; TRBD1 aligns across 7 bases. Germline V gene sequence: CDR1 LNHNV, CDR2 YYDKDF (reference sequence). There are 15 residues in the CDR3. V lost 1 base and J lost 5; bases outside the gene matches: 7. The CDR3 region is CATSRGDRDSTEAFF. In DNA form, the CDR3 reads TGTGCCACCAGCAGAGGTGACAGGGACAGTACTGAAGCTTTCTTT.

This chain connects TRBV28 to TRBJ1-3; no definite D call. V shed 7 bases and J shed 0 bases, with 13 bases lying between them. The CDR3 runs to 15 residues. The V gene's germline CDR1 is MDHEN and CDR2 SYDVKM. In DNA, the CDR3 is TGTGCCAGCAACCTAGCCTTCTCCTCTGGAAACACCATATATTTT. Encoded protein: CASNLAFSSGNTIYF.